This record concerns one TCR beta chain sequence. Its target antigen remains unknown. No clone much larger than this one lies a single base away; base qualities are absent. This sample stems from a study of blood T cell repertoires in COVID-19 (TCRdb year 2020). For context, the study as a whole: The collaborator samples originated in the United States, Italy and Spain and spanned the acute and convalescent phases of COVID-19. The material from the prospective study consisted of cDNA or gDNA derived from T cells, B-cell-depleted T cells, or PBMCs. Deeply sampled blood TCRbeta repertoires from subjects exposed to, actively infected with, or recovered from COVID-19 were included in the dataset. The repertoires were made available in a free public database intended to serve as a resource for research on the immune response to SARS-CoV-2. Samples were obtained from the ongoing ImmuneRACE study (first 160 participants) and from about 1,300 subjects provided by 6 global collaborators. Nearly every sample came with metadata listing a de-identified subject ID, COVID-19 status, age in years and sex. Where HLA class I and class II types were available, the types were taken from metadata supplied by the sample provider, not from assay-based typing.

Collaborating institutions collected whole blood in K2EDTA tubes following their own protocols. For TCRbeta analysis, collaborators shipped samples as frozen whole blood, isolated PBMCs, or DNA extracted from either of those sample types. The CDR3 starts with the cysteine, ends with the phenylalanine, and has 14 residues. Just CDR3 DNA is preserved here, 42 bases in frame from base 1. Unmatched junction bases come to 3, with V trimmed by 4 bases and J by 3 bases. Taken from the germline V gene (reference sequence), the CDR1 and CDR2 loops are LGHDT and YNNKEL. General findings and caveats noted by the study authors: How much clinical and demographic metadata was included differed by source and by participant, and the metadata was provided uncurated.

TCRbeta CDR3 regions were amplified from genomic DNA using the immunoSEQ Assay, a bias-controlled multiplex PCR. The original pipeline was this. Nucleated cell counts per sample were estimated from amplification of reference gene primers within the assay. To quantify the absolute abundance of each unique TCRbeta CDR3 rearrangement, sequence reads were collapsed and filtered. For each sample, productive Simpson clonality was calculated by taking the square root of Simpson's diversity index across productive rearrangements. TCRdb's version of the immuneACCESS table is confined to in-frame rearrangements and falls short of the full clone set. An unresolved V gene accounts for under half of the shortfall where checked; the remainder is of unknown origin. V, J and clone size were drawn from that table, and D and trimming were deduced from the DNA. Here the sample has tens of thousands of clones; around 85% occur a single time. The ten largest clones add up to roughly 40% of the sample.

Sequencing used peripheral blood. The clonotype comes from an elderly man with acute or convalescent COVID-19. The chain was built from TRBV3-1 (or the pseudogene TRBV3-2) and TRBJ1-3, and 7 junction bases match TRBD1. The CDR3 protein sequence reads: CASSPTGDGNTIYF. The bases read TGTGCCAGCAGCCCAACAGGGGATGGAAACACCATATATTTT.